This T cell receptor beta chain was identified in a study of T cell changes during pregnancy in multiple sclerosis. Produced via immunoSEQ multiplex PCR; TCRdb's table is partial and in-frame only. The sample holds approximately 85,000 clones; 90% to 95% are singletons and the top ten take under 3%. V trimming: 5 bases; J trimming: 9 bases; junction bases outside the gene matches: 9. CDR1 is SGHTA, CDR2 FQGNSA, per germline. The CDR3 has 15 amino acids. This receptor was obtained from a female donor with multiple sclerosis, enrolled in a pregnancy study. This specimen was peripheral blood, taken in the first trimester of pregnancy. This rearrangement joins TRBV7-2 to TRBJ2-3; 12 nucleotides align to TRBD2. Written as DNA, the CDR3 is TGTGCCAGCAGCCCCCTAGCGGGGGGGCCGGCAACGCAGTATTTT. Protein sequence: CASSPLAGGPATQYF.